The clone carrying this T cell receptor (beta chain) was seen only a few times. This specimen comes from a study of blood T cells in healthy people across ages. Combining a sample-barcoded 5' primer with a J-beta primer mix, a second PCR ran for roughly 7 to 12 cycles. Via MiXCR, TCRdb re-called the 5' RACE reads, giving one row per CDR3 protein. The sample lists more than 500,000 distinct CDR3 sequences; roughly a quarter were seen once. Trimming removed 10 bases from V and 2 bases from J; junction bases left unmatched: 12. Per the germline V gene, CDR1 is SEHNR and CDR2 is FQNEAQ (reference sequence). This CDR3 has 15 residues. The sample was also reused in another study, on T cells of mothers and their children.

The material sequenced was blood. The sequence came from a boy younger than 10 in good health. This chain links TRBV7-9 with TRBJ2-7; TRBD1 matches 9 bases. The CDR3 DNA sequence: TGTGCCACTCAAGCGGGGACAGGGATTCCCTACGAGCAGTACTTC. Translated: CATQAGTGIPYEQYF. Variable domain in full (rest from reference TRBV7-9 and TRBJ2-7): DTGVSQNPRHKITKRGQNVTFRCDPISEHNRLYWYRQTLGQGPEFLTYFQNEAQLEKSRLLSDRFSAERPKGSFSTLEIQRTEQGDSAMYLCATQAGTGIPYEQYFGPGTRLTVT.